This T cell receptor (beta chain) was found in a study of Graves' ophthalmopathy and Graves' hyperthyroidism. Germline V gene lookup returns CDR1 SGHAT and CDR2 FQNNGV. The CDR3 is 15 amino acids. V was trimmed by 5 bases and J by 2 bases, leaving 16 bases between them. This clonotype occurred many times. Stable hyperthyroidism denotes an absence of ophthalmopathy throughout 18 months of follow-up. The evidence that diagnosis relied on was clinical symptoms, serum thyroxine, TRAb, thyroid ultrasound and orbital computed tomography. PBMCs were density-gradient isolated from about 9.6 ml fresh blood. RNA served as the template for amplifying TCR beta CDR3 regions. Second-round multiplex PCR came after first-round RT-PCR with HTBI primers. TCRdb re-called the multiplex PCR reads with MiXCR, one entry per CDR3 protein. The profile shows about 390,000 distinct CDR3 sequences, 15% of them singletons.

The TCR was taken from a young woman with stable Graves' hyperthyroidism. The V call is TRBV11-2, the J call TRBJ2-7, with D perhaps TRBD1 or TRBD2 (5 bases each). Sequenced sample: peripheral blood. The CDR3 region is CASSVTGAKTYEQYF. CDR3 nucleotide sequence: TGTGCCAGCAGCGTAACCGGGGCCAAGACCTACGAGCAGTACTTC.